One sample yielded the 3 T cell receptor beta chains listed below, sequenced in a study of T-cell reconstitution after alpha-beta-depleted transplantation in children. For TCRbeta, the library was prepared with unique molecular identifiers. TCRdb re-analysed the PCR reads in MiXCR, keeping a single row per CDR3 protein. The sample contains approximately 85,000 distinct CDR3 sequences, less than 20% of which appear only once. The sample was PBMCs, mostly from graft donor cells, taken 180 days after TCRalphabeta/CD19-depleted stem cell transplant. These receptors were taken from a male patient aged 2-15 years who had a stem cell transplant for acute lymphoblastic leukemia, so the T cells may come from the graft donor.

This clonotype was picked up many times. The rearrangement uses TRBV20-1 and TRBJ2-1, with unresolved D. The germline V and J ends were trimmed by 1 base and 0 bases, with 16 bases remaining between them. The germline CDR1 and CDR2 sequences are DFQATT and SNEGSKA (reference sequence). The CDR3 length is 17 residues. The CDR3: CSARGVRVSSSYNEQFF. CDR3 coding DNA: TGCAGTGCTAGAGGCGTACGTGTCTCGAGCTCCTACAATGAGCAGTTCTTC.

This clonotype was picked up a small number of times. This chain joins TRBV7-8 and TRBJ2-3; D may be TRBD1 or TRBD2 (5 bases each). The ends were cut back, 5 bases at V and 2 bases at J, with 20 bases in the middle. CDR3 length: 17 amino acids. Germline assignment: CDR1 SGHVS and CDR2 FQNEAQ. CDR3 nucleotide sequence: TGTGCCAGCAGCCCACGTTACGGGGCTTGGGACACAGATACGCAGTATTTT. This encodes CASSPRYGAWDTDTQYF.

For the CDR3, the DNA is TGTGCCATCAGTGTGGGACAGCCGATACTCTACGAGCAGTACTTC. The encoded protein is CAISVGQPILYEQYF. This chain connects TRBV10-3 to TRBJ2-7; TRBD1 aligns across 7 bases. With 4 bases clipped from V and 3 bases from J, the junction kept 9 bases outside the gene matches. The CDR3 consists of 15 residues. Germline V gene sequence: CDR1 ENHRY, CDR2 SYGVKD.